The rows below give T cell receptor beta chains drawn from one sample of a study of blood T cell repertoires in COVID-19. The data were produced by immunoSEQ multiplex PCR, yet TCRdb's version contains in-frame clones alone and is incomplete. Among some 150,000 clones listed, 84% were seen once. The material sequenced was peripheral blood. The origin of the receptors is a man aged 35 to 55 who had recovered from COVID-19. Each CDR3 is given with its conserved first and last residue. D genes are given only for firm matches. Size values are once, few and many counts, or a class for expanded clones, and some rows have none.

d_call j_call v_call clone_size cdr3_nt cdr3_aa
TRBD2 TRBJ2-2 TRBV5-5 once TGTGCCAGCGTTTCCCAGCTAGCGGGGGGGCCTGGCGGGGAGCTGTTTTTT CASVSQLAGGPGGELFF
- TRBJ1-5 TRBV19 - TGTGCCAGTAGTATAGATCACAGCAGCAATCAGCCCCAGCATTTT CASSIDHSSNQPQHF
- TRBJ2-3 TRBV28 - TGTGCCAGCAGCCCACCGCGGAAGACGGCGCAGTATTTT CASSPPRKTAQYF
TRBD1 TRBJ1-1 TRBV7-2 - TGTGCCAGCAGCTCACGCAGGGGGATCACTGAAGCTTTCTTT CASSSRRGITEAFF
- TRBJ2-7 TRBV5-3 once TGTGCCAGAAGTATGTGGGTCGGGGAACCCGAGCAGTACTTC CARSMWVGEPEQYF
- TRBJ2-5 TRBV11-1 - TGTGCCAGCAGCGCCGGACAGCCACAAGAGACCCAGTACTTC CASSAGQPQETQYF
- TRBJ1-4 TRBV7-9 - TGTGCCAGCAGCCCCGACCTGGGCGGAGGGGAAAAACTGTTTTTT CASSPDLGGGEKLFF
TRBD1 TRBJ2-1 TRBV28 - TGTGCCAGCAGTGCCCAACCGGGACAGCGTTACAATGAGCAGTTCTTC CASSAQPGQRYNEQFF
TRBD1 TRBJ1-6 TRBV18 once TGTGCCAGCTCAAAAGGACAGGGGTTTTCACCCCTCCACTTT CASSKGQGFSPLHF
TRBD2 TRBJ2-1 TRBV15 - TGTGCCACCAGCAGAAGGTCTCTAGCGGGACTCGGATCCTACAATGAGCAGTTCTTC CATSRRSLAGLGSYNEQFF
- TRBJ1-2 TRBV15 many TGTGCCACCAGCAGAGACAGCTATGGCTACACCTTC CATSRDSYGYTF